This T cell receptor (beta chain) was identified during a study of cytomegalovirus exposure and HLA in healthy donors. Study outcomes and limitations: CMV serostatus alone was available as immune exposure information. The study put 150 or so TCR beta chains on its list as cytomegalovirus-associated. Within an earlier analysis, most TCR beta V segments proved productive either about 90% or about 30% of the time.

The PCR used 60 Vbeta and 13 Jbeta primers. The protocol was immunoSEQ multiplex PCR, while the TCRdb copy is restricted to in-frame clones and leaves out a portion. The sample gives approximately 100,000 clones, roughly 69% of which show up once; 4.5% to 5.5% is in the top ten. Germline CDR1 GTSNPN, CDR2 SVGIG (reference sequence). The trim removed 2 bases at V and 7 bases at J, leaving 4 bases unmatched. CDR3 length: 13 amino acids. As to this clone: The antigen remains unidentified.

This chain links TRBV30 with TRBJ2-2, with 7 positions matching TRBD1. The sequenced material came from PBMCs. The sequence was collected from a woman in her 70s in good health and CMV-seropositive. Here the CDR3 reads CAWSTGVDGELFF. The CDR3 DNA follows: TGTGCCTGGAGTACAGGGGTCGACGGGGAGCTGTTTTTT. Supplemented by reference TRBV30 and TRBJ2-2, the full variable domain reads SQTIHQWPATLVQPVGSPLSLECTVEGTSNPNLYWYRQAAGRGLQLLFYSVGIGQISSEVPQNLSASRPQDRQFILSSKKLLLSDSGFYLCAWSTGVDGELFFGEGSRLTVL.